This T cell receptor beta chain came from a study of T-cell reconstitution after alpha-beta-depleted transplantation in children (dated by TCRdb to the mid-2010s). Concerning the study at large: The study quantitatively tracked T-cell immune reconstitution after TCRalphabeta/CD19-depleted allogeneic hematopoietic cell transplantation in children using TCR repertoire profiling. The study at large found these results: Hyperexpanded clone frequencies declined over subsequent months; after one year, T-cell counts and TCRbeta diversity were mostly attributed to newly produced T cells. The apparently early recovery of alphabetaT-cell counts about two months after transplant reportedly depended on only several hundred rapidly expanded clones that came from non-depleted graft cells. In some patients, the high TCRbeta diversity seen at day 60 was put down to recipient T cells and intrathymic progenitors that had survived conditioning.

The CDR3 runs 14 residues from the cysteine to the phenylalanine. Only the CDR3 DNA stays, 42 bases, in frame from base 1. V trim: 5 bases; J trim: 5 bases; unmatched bases: 5. CDR1 and CDR2 are read off the germline V gene as SGHDT and YYEEEE. According to the study, the label for this sample's treatment or condition signals: allogeneic hematopoietic cell transplantation with graft depleted of TCRalphabeta T cells and CD19 B cells. The transplant recipients were children given TCRalphabeta/CD19-depleted allogeneic hematopoietic cell grafts. This clonotype was found many times. This clone's antigen is unknown. No qualities accompany the bases; no much larger clone lies one base away. To prepare the library, PCR was applied. Sequencing instrument: Illumina HiSeq 2500. Molecular barcoding was employed in the preparation of TCR libraries, with unique molecular identifiers being used to normalize TCRbeta repertoire quantification. Using fastp trimming at Q25 and MiXCR clonotype assembly, TCRdb reanalyzed the public sequencing data and kept in-frame beta chains. Here each entry gathers all rows of one CDR3 protein and keeps the most common genes and DNA. A total of over 200,000 distinct CDR3 sequences appear in this sample, under 8.5% of them only once. Roughly 35% of the sample is held by the ten biggest clonotypes.

The input for sequencing was PBMCs, mostly from graft donor cells, taken 360 days after TCRalphabeta/CD19-depleted stem cell transplant. The V and J segments used are TRBV5-6 and TRBJ2-3; 10 of the junction bases match TRBD1. This clonotype was obtained from a male patient aged 2-15 years who had a stem cell transplant for acute myeloid leukemia, so the T cells may come from the graft donor. The CDR3 region has the sequence CASRRQGARDTQYF. The bases are TGTGCCAGCAGACGACAGGGGGCGAGAGATACGCAGTATTTT.